These 2 T cell receptor beta chains originate from one sample sequenced in a study of blood T cell repertoires in COVID-19 (dated by TCRdb to 2020 to 2022). The library came from the immunoSEQ multiplex PCR assay. This immuneACCESS table, as held by TCRdb, lists in-frame sequences with V and J called but not all clones. Of the missing ones, under half trace to an unresolved V gene in checked studies; the others have no known cause. Present in this sample are about 200,000 clones, roughly 84% of which were seen just once. The ten largest make up roughly 7% of the sample. Sequencing was done on a sample of PBMCs or T cells enriched from blood (not recorded which). Source of these receptors: a middle-aged man who had recovered from COVID-19.

The J gene is TRBJ1-1, the V gene TRBV9; D remains ambiguous. Germline CDR1 reads SGDLS; CDR2 reads YYNGEE. The V gene lost 0 bases and the J gene lost 0 bases, with 9 bases spanning the gap. CDR3 length: 15 residues. The CDR3 loop reads CASSVVPSLNTEAFF. In nucleotides, the CDR3 is TGTGCCAGCAGCGTAGTGCCCAGTCTGAACACTGAAGCTTTCTTT.

The rearrangement links TRBV5-4 to TRBJ2-5, with TRBD1 matching over 10 bases. Germline V CDR1 and CDR2: SGHNT, YYREEE (reference sequence). This CDR3 region has 15 residues. V lost 5 bases to trimming and J lost 0 bases; unmatched junction nucleotides: 4. CDR3 sequence reads: CASRRDRGHQETQYF. Here the CDR3 DNA reads TGTGCCAGCAGGCGGGACAGGGGTCACCAAGAGACCCAGTACTTC.